The T cell receptor (beta chain) described here comes from a study of blood T cell repertoires in COVID-19. The CDR3 runs to 15 residues. V was pared by 0 bases and J by 7 bases, with 10 bases between. Germline V lookup: CDR1 MNHEY, CDR2 SVGAGI. TCRdb's table, derived via immunoSEQ multiplex PCR, lists solely in-frame clones and lacks some. Counted here are 200,000 or so clones, about nine tenths occurring once; the ten biggest clones make up 5.5% to 8%. The specimen sequenced was peripheral blood. This sequence was found in a man in his sixties who had recovered from COVID-19. The V call is TRBV6-5, the J call TRBJ1-6; a weak D match, TRBD1 (5 bases). The DNA for the CDR3 is TGTGCCAGCAGTTACTCGAGGAGGGACAATTCACCCCTCCACTTT. Translating it yields CASSYSRRDNSPLHF.